This record concerns one T cell receptor (beta chain) sequence. Source study methods: Amplification with reference gene primers provided the estimates of nucleated cell counts. Some clones are missing from TCRdb's copy, which holds only in-frame ones; the method was immunoSEQ multiplex PCR. D and trimming were read from the DNA, whereas the V and J calls and clone size are those reported in that table. Among about 380,000 clones listed, 80% to 90% were seen once. The data are from a study of blood T cell repertoires in COVID-19. Study-level background: COVID-19 samples from acute and convalescent phases originated in the United States, Italy and Spain. The cDNA or gDNA used as material had been derived from T cells, B-cell-depleted T cells, or PBMCs.

Germline V gene lookup returns CDR1 KGHSH and CDR2 LQKENI. The V segment lost 3 bases and the J segment 5 bases; nucleotides outside the gene matches: 6. The CDR3 runs to 14 residues. V usage is TRBV18 and J usage is TRBJ1-2, with 7 nucleotides matching TRBD1. Material: peripheral blood. The receptor comes from a man aged 35 to 55 with acute or convalescent COVID-19. The DNA of the CDR3 is TGTGCCAGCTCACCCGGGGCAGGGGGGTATGGCTACACCTTC. Translating gives CASSPGAGGYGYTF.